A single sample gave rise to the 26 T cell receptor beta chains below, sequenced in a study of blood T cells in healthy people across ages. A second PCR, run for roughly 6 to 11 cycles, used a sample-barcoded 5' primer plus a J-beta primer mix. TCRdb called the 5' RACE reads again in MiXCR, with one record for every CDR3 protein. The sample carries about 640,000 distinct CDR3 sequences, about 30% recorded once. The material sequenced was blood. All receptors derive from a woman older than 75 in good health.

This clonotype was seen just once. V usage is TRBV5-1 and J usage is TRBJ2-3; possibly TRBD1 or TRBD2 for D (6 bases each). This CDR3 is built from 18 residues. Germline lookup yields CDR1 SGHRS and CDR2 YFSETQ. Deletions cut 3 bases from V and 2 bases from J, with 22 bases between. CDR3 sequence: CASSYTLPNGGFTDTQYF. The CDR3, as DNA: TGCGCCAGCAGCTACACGCTTCCCAACGGGGGCTTCACAGATACGCAGTATTTT.

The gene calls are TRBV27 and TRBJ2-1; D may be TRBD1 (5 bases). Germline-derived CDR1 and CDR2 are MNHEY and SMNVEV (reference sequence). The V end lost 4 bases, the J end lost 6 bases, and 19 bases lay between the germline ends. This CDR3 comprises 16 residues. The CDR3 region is CASSSPRQSRGNEQFF. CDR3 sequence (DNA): TGTGCCAGCAGTTCCCCCAGACAGTCCCGAGGCAATGAGCAGTTCTTC.

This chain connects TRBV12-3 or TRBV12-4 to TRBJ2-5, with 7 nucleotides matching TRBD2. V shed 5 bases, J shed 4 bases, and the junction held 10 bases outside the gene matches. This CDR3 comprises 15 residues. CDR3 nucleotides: TGTGCCAGCAGTCCGGGAGGTGCGGGAGTAGAGACCCAGTACTTC. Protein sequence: CASSPGGAGVETQYF.

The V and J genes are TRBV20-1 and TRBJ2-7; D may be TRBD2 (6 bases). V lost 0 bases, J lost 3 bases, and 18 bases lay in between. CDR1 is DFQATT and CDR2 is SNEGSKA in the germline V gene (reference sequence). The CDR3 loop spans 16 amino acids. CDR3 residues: CSARDSSLASYYEQYF. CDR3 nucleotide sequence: TGCAGTGCTAGAGATAGTTCCCTAGCGTCTTACTACGAGCAGTACTTC.

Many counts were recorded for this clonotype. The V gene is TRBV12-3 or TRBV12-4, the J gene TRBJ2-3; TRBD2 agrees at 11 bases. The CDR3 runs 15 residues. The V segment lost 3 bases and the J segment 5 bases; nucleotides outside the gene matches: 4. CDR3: CASSLLAGGRDTQYF. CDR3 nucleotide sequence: TGTGCCAGCAGTTTGCTAGCGGGGGGCCGAGATACGCAGTATTTT.

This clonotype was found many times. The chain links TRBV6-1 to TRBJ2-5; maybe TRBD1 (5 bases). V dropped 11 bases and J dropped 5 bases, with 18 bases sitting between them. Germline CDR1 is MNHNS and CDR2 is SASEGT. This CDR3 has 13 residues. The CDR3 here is CAGQRGQGETQYF. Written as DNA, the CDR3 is TGTGCCGGTCAGAGAGGACAAGGGGAGACCCAGTACTTC.

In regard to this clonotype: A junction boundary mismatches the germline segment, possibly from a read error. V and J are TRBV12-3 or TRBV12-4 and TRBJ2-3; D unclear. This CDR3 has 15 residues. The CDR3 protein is CASSFHRVKADMQYF. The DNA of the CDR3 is TGTGCCAGCAGTTTCCATCGAGTCAAGGCAGATATGCAGTATTTT.

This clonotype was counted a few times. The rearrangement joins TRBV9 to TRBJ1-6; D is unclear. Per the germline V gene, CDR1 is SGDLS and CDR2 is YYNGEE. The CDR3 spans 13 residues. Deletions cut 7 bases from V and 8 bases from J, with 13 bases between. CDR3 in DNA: TGTGCCAGCGGCCCCCGGGATTATTCACCCCTCCACTTT. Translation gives CASGPRDYSPLHF.

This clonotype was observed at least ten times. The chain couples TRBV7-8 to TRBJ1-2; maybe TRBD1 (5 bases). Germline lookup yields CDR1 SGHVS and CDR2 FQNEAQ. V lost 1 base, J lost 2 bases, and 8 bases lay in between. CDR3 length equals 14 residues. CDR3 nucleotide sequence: TGTGCCAGCAGCTTAGGGCACAGGAACTATGGCTACACCTTC. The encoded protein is CASSLGHRNYGYTF.

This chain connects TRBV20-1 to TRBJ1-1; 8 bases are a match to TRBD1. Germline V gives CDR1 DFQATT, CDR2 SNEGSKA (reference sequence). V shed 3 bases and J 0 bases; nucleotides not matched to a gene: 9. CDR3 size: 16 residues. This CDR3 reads CSASQDREGMNTEAFF. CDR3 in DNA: TGCAGTGCTAGTCAGGACAGGGAGGGTATGAACACTGAAGCTTTCTTT.

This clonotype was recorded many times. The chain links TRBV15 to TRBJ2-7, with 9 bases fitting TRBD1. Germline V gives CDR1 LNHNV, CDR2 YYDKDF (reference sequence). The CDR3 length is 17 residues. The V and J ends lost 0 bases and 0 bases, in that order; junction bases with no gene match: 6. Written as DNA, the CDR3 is TGTGCCACCAGCAGAGACACACCGGGACAGGGCTCCTACGAGCAGTACTTC. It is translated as CATSRDTPGQGSYEQYF.

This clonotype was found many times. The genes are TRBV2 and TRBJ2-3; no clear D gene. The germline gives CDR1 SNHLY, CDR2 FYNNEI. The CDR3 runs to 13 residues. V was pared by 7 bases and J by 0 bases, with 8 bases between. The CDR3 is CASKRESTDTQYF. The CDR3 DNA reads TGTGCCAGCAAAAGAGAAAGCACAGATACGCAGTATTTT.

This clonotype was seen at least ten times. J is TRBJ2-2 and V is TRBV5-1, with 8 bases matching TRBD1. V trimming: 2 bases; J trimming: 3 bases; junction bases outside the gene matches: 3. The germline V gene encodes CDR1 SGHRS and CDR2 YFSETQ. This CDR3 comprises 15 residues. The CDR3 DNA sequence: TGCGCCAGCAGCTTCTCGGGACAGGACACCGGGGAGCTGTTTTTT. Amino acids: CASSFSGQDTGELFF.

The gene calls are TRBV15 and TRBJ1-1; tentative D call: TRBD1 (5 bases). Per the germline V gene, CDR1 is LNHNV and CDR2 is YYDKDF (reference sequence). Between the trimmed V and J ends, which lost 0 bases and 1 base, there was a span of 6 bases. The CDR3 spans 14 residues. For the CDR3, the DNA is TGTGCCACCAGCAGAGATCAGGGGAACACTGAAGCTTTCTTT. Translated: CATSRDQGNTEAFF.

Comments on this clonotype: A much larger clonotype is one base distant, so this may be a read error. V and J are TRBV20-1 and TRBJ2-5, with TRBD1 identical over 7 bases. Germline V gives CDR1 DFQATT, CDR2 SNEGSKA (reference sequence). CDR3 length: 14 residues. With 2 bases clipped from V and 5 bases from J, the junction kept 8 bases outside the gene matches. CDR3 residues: CSARRDREKETQYF. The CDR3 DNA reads TGCAGTGCTAGACGTGACAGGGAGAAGGAGACCCAGTACTTC.

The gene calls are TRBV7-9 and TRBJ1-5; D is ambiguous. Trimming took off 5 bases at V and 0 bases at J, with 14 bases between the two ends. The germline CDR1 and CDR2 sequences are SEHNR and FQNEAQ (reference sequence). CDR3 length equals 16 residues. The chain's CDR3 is CASSPQHGYSNQPQHF. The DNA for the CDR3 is TGTGCCAGCAGCCCCCAACACGGATATAGCAATCAGCCCCAGCATTTT.

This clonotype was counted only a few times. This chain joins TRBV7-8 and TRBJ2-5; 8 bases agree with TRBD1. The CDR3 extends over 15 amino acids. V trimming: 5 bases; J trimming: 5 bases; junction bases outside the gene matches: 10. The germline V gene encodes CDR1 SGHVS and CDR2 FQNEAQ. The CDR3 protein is CASSLDRGGRETQYF. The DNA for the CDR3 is TGTGCCAGCAGCCTCGACAGGGGTGGTAGGGAGACCCAGTACTTC.

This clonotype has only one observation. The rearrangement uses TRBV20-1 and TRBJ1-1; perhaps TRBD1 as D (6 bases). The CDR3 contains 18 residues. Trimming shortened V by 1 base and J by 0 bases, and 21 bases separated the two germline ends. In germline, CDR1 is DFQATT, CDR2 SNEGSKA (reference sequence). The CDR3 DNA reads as TGCAGTGCTAGAGGGGGTGATAGGAACAGGGAAGTGAACACTGAAGCTTTCTTT. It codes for CSARGGDRNREVNTEAFF.

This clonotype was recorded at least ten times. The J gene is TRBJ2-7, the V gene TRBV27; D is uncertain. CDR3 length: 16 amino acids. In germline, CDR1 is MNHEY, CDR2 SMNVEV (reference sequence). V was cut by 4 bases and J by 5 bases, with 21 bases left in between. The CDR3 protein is CASSYRLGRRGNEQYF. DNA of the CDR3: TGTGCCAGCAGTTATCGTCTCGGCCGCCGTGGCAACGAGCAGTACTTC.

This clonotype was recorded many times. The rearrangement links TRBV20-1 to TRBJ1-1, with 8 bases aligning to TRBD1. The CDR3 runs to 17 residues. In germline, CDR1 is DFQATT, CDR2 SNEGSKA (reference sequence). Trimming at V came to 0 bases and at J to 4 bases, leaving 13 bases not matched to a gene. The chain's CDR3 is CSARDLGARGHFTEAFF. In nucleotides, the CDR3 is TGCAGTGCTAGAGATCTGGGGGCCAGGGGGCATTTCACTGAAGCTTTCTTT.

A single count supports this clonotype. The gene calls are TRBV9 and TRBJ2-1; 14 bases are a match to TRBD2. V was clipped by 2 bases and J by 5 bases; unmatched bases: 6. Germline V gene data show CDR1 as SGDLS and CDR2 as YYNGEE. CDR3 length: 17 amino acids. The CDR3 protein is CASSVRPGLAGDNEQFF. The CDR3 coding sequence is TGTGCCAGCAGCGTGAGGCCGGGACTAGCGGGAGACAATGAGCAGTTCTTC.

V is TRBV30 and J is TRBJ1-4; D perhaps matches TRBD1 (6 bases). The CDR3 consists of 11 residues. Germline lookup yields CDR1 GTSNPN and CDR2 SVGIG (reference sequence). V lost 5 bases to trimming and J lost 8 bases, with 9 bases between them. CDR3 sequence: CAWGQLEKLFF. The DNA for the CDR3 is TGTGCCTGGGGACAGTTGGAAAAACTGTTTTTT.

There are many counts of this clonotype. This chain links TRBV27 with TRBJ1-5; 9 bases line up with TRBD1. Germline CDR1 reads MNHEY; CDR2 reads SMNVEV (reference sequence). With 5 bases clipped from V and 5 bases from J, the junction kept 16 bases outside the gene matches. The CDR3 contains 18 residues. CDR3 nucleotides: TGTGCCAGCAGTCTTCATTTCCCGGGACAGGGAATACATCAGCCCCAGCATTTT. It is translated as CASSLHFPGQGIHQPQHF.

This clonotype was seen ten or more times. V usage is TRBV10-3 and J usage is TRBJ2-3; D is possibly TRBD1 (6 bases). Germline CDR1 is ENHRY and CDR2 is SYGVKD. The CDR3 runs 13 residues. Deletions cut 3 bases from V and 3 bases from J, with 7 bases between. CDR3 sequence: CAISEGGTDTQYF. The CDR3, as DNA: TGTGCCATCAGTGAAGGGGGAACAGATACGCAGTATTTT.

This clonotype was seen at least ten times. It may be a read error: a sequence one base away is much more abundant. Here the CDR3 reads CASALGGGDTQYF. DNA of the CDR3: TGTGCCAGCGCCCTAGGGGGGGGGGATACGCAGTATTTT. The V gene is TRBV2, the J gene TRBJ2-3, with D possibly being TRBD2 (7 bases). The V end was cut by 8 bases, the J end by 6 bases, with 15 bases between. This CDR3 is built from 13 residues. Germline CDR1 reads SNHLY; CDR2 reads FYNNEI.

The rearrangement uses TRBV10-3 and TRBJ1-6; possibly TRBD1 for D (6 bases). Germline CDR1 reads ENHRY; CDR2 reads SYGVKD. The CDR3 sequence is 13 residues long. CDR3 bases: TGTGCTACAAGGGGGGGAGGTGATTCACCCCTCCACTTT. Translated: CATRGGGDSPLHF.